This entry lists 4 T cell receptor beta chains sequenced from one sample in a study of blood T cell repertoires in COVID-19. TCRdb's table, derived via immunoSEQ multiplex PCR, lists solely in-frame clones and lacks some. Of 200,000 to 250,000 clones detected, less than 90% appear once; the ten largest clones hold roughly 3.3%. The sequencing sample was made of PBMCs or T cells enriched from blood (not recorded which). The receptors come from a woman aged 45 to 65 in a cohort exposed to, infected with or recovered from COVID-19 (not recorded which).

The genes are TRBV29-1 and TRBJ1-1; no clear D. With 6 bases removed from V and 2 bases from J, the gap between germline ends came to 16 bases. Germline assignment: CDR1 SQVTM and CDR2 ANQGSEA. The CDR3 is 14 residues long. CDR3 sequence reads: CSVQPRVGNTEAFF. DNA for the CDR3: TGCAGCGTCCAACCTCGGGTGGGTAACACTGAAGCTTTCTTT.

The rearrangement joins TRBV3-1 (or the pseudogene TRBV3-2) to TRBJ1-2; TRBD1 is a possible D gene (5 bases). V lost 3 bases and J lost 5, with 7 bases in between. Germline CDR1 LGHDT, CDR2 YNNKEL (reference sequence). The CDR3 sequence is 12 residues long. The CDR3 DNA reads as TGTGCCAGCAGCCAGGGGGGATATGGCTACACCTTC. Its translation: CASSQGGYGYTF.

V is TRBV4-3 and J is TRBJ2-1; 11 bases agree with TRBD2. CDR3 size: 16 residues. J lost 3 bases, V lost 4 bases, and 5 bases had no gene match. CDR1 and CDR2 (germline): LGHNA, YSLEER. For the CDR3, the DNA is TGCGCCAGCAGCCGCCAACTAGCGGGGGACTACAATGAGCAGTTCTTC. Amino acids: CASSRQLAGDYNEQFF.

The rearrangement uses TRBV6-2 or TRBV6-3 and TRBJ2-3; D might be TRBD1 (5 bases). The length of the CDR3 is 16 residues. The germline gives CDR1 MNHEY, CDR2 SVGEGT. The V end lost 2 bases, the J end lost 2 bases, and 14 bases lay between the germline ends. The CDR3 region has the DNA TGTGCCAGCAGTTACCTCTCGGCCAGGGACACAGATACGCAGTATTTT. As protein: CASSYLSARDTDTQYF.